What follows are 27 T cell receptor beta chains derived from one specimen sequenced in a study of blood T cell repertoires in COVID-19 (dated by TCRdb to the early 2020s). Libraries were made using the immunoSEQ multiplex PCR assay. TCRdb obtained this table from immuneACCESS and retained in-frame rearrangements with V and J assigned. These tables miss some clones; where compared with another copy, unresolved V genes account for less than half of the shortfall, and the remainder is unexplained. Counted in this sample were roughly 410,000 clones; roughly 90% of them appeared once. The ten biggest clones cover about 1.2% of the sample. Sequenced: peripheral blood. The receptors come from a man in his forties or fifties with acute or convalescent COVID-19.

The chain combines TRBV11-2 with TRBJ2-7, with 9 bases that match TRBD1. This CDR3 comprises 17 residues. The ends lost 3 bases at V and 3 bases at J; junction bases unmatched: 12. The germline V gene encodes CDR1 SGHAT and CDR2 FQNNGV. Here the CDR3 reads CASSFSGRQGGNYEQYF. CDR3 in DNA: TGTGCCAGCAGCTTTAGTGGGCGACAGGGGGGAAACTACGAGCAGTACTTC.

The V and J genes are TRBV9 and TRBJ1-2, with a tentative D call TRBD1 (5 bases). This CDR3 is 13 amino acids long. Germline loops: CDR1 SGDLS, CDR2 YYNGEE. Trimming cost V 4 bases and J 4 bases, with 11 bases left between them. The CDR3 nucleotides read TGTGCCAGCAGCTCCGGACACGCCTATGGCTACACCTTC. Protein sequence: CASSSGHAYGYTF.

The chain has TRBV7-6 and TRBJ2-3; the match to TRBD2 covers 8 bases. The CDR3 length is 16 residues. Looked up from germline, CDR1 is SGHVS and CDR2 is FNYEAQ. The V and J ends lost 0 bases and 3 bases, in that order; junction bases with no gene match: 5. In nucleotides, the CDR3 is TGTGCCAGCAGCTTAGCTTGGCTAGCGGGTACAGATACGCAGTATTTT. Translated, it gives CASSLAWLAGTDTQYF.

The rearrangement links TRBV6-1 to TRBJ1-5; 9 positions agree with TRBD1. The trim removed 2 bases at V and 2 bases at J, leaving 7 bases unmatched. CDR1 is MNHNS, CDR2 SASEGT, per germline. The CDR3 extends over 17 amino acids. The CDR3 loop reads CASSEHTGGKGNQPQHF. The CDR3 DNA reads as TGTGCCAGCAGTGAACACACAGGGGGCAAGGGCAATCAGCCCCAGCATTTT.

The count of this clone is one. This chain joins TRBV2 and TRBJ1-2, with D unresolved. CDR1 and CDR2 (germline): SNHLY, FYNNEI. Trimming shortened V by 8 bases and J by 0 bases, and 13 bases separated the two germline ends. The CDR3 runs 14 residues. CDR3 DNA sequence: TGTGCCAGCGGCCTTGAGGCTGCTAACTATGGCTACACCTTC. Encoded protein: CASGLEAANYGYTF. Full variable domain (missing parts from reference TRBV2 and TRBJ1-2): EPEVTQTPSHQVTQMGQEVILRCVPISNHLYFYWYRQILGQKVEFLVSFYNNEISEKSEIFDDQFSVERPDGSNFTLKIRSTKLEDSAMYFCASGLEAANYGYTFGSGTRLTVV.

V usage is TRBV18 and J usage is TRBJ1-5, with D possibly being TRBD1 (6 bases). The CDR3 loop spans 12 amino acids. Trimming pared 3 bases from V and 7 bases from J, leaving 7 bases between. Germline CDR1 reads KGHSH; CDR2 reads LQKENI. In DNA form, the CDR3 reads TGTGCCAGCTCACCCCAGGGGCAGCCCCAGCATTTT. Translation: CASSPQGQPQHF.

The chain uses TRBV2 and TRBJ2-7; TRBD1 might be the D (6 bases). Between the trimmed V and J ends, which lost 10 bases and 0 bases, there was a span of 22 bases. The CDR3 length is 16 residues. The germline CDR1 and CDR2 sequences are SNHLY and FYNNEI. The CDR3 is CATYRPGHKSSYEQYF. The CDR3 DNA reads TGTGCCACCTACAGACCGGGACACAAAAGCTCCTACGAGCAGTACTTC.

The chain uses TRBV20-1 and TRBJ1-6, with 7 bases lining up with TRBD1. Germline-derived CDR1 and CDR2 are DFQATT and SNEGSKA (reference sequence). J lost 12 bases, V lost 3 bases, and 8 bases had no gene match. The length of the CDR3 is 13 residues. This CDR3 is CSASQGGREPLHF. CDR3 nucleotides: TGCAGTGCTAGTCAGGGGGGTCGGGAACCCCTCCACTTT.

The V gene is TRBV7-3, the J gene TRBJ2-5; possible D gene TRBD2, 6 bases. V was shortened by 5 bases and J by 5 bases, with 12 bases between the two germline ends. This CDR3 contains 13 residues. Germline lookup yields CDR1 SGHTA and CDR2 FQGTGA. The DNA of the CDR3 is TGTGCCAGCAGCCGCGGGGCGGCGGAGACCCAGTACTTC. Its translation: CASSRGAAETQYF.

This chain connects TRBV7-2 to TRBJ1-1, with TRBD1 identical over 9 bases. In germline, CDR1 is SGHTA, CDR2 FQGNSA. Losses at the gene ends were 5 bases for V and 8 bases for J; bases not matched to a gene: 12. The CDR3 covers 15 residues. The CDR3 spells CASSPGTGNLWEAFF. The CDR3 region has the DNA TGTGCCAGCAGCCCGGGGACAGGGAATCTATGGGAAGCTTTCTTT.

This rearrangement joins TRBV19 to TRBJ1-5; 8 bases line up with TRBD1. Losses at the gene ends were 7 bases for V and 7 bases for J; bases not matched to a gene: 9. The V gene's germline CDR1 is LNHDA and CDR2 SQIVND (reference sequence). The CDR3 length is 14 residues. The CDR3 DNA is TGTGCCAGTATGGCAGGGGGCGCCCCACAGCCCCAGCATTTT. It is translated as CASMAGGAPQPQHF.

The chain has TRBV9 and TRBJ2-7; 12 bases match TRBD2. Trimming at V came to 3 bases and at J to 7 bases, leaving 11 bases not matched to a gene. The length of the CDR3 is 16 residues. Germline values: CDR1 SGDLS, CDR2 YYNGEE. As DNA, the CDR3 is TGTGCCAGCAGCGCCCGACTAGCGGGAGAGGTGAGGGAGCAGTACTTC. As protein: CASSARLAGEVREQYF.

The chain is built from TRBV2 and TRBJ1-5, with D perhaps TRBD1 (6 bases). The CDR3 is made up of 16 amino acids. Germline loops: CDR1 SNHLY, CDR2 FYNNEI. V lost 6 bases, J lost 1 base, and 16 bases lay in between. The CDR3 region has the DNA TGTGCCAGCAGCCCGGCAGGGGCTGAAAGCAATCAGCCCCAGCATTTT. Translating gives CASSPAGAESNQPQHF.

The chain joins TRBV11-2 to TRBJ1-1; tentative D call: TRBD1 (5 bases). Trimming pared 2 bases from V and 5 bases from J, leaving 6 bases between. The CDR3 runs 12 residues. Germline-derived CDR1 and CDR2 are SGHAT and FQNNGV. The CDR3 loop is CASSLRGTEAFF. The CDR3 DNA reads TGTGCCAGCAGCTTAAGGGGTACTGAAGCTTTCTTT.

The chain links TRBV18 to TRBJ2-7; perhaps TRBD2 as D (6 bases). CDR1 is KGHSH and CDR2 is LQKENI in the germline V gene. Trimming pared 8 bases from V and 5 bases from J, leaving 10 bases between. The CDR3 is made up of 11 amino acids. CDR3 bases: TGTGCCAGCGGGGGGTTCCACGAGCAGTACTTC. It specifies CASGGFHEQYF.

V is TRBV6-1 and J is TRBJ2-3, with TRBD1 matching over 7 bases. The junction had 12 bases not matched to a gene; V was cut back by 4 bases and J by 2 bases. The CDR3 runs 17 residues. CDR1 is MNHNS and CDR2 is SASEGT in the germline V gene. This CDR3 reads CASSVPSDRADTDTQYF. CDR3 in DNA: TGTGCCAGCAGTGTCCCCTCCGACAGGGCGGACACAGATACGCAGTATTTT.

The chain carries TRBV6-5 and TRBJ1-2, with 10 bases that match TRBD1. The V segment lost 6 bases and the J segment 7 bases; nucleotides outside the gene matches: 11. The CDR3 runs to 15 residues. Germline V lookup: CDR1 MNHEY, CDR2 SVGAGI. The CDR3 is CASSQGGTGVRGYTF. DNA of the CDR3: TGTGCCAGCAGCCAAGGCGGGACAGGGGTACGTGGCTACACCTTC.

This sequence joins TRBV5-1 and TRBJ2-3; TRBD1 matches at 8 bases. Germline V gene sequence: CDR1 SGHRS, CDR2 YFSETQ. Trimming removed 2 bases from V and 2 bases from J; junction bases left unmatched: 10. This CDR3 is 17 amino acids long. CDR3 region: CASSLGQGRVYTDTQYF. CDR3 coding DNA: TGCGCCAGCAGCTTAGGACAGGGCAGGGTCTACACAGATACGCAGTATTTT.

Written as DNA, the CDR3 is TGTGCCAGCAGCTCCGGACAGGGGATTAATTCACCCCTCCACTTT. It yields the protein CASSSGQGINSPLHF. The chain couples TRBV5-6 to TRBJ1-6, with TRBD1 matching 9 bases. The V gene end was trimmed by 3 bases and the J gene end by 6 bases; junction bases not matched to a gene: 4. The CDR3 runs 15 residues. The germline CDR1 and CDR2 sequences are SGHDT and YYEEEE.

Written as DNA, the CDR3 is TGTGCCAGCAGCACCCGGGGTCTCTCCGGTGGGGATGAGCAGTTCTTC. It specifies CASSTRGLSGGDEQFF. V usage is TRBV9 and J usage is TRBJ2-1; TRBD2 is a possible D gene (5 bases). The CDR3 extends over 16 amino acids. Trimming removed 4 bases from V and 8 bases from J, with 22 bases in between. Germline V lookup: CDR1 SGDLS, CDR2 YYNGEE.

The V gene is TRBV10-3, the J gene TRBJ1-4, with a possible D match to TRBD1 (5 bases). The CDR3 sequence is 18 residues long. In germline, CDR1 is ENHRY, CDR2 SYGVKD. V was cut by 3 bases and J by 0 bases, with 17 bases left in between. The CDR3 here is CAISDRVEGLATNEKLFF. Written as DNA, the CDR3 is TGTGCCATCAGTGATAGGGTAGAGGGACTCGCAACTAATGAAAAACTGTTTTTT.

V is TRBV24-1 and J is TRBJ1-5; 10 bases agree with TRBD1. CDR1 is KGHDR, CDR2 SFDVKD, per germline. There are 16 residues in the CDR3. V lost 3 bases, J lost 6 bases, and 7 bases stayed unmatched. CDR3 protein: CATSDPGTGVTQPQHF. The CDR3 nucleotides are TGTGCCACCAGTGATCCCGGGACAGGGGTTACTCAGCCCCAGCATTTT.

This clone was recorded only once. V usage is TRBV5-1 and J usage is TRBJ1-2, with D possibly TRBD1 on 6 matching bases. Trimming removed 5 bases at V and 2 bases at J, with 16 bases between. The CDR3 loop spans 15 amino acids. CDR1 and CDR2 (germline): SGHRS, YFSETQ. CDR3 protein: CASSLSPGTNYGYTF. The CDR3 coding sequence is TGCGCCAGCAGTCTTAGTCCCGGGACAAACTATGGCTACACCTTC. The entire variable domain, with the rest obtained from reference TRBV5-1 and TRBJ1-2, is as follows: KAGVTQTPRYLIKTRGQQVTLSCSPISGHRSVSWYQQTPGQGLQFLFEYFSETQRNKGNFPGRFSGRQFSNSRSEMNVSTLELGDSALYLCASSLSPGTNYGYTFGSGTRLTVV.

This chain links TRBV27 with TRBJ2-7; D is unclear. Germline V gene lookup returns CDR1 MNHEY and CDR2 SMNVEV (reference sequence). V was clipped by 8 bases and J by 4 bases, with 12 bases between them. This CDR3 is built from 12 residues. The CDR3 region has the DNA TGTGCCAGCGGCCCGCGGTTTTACGAGCAGTACTTC. Protein: CASGPRFYEQYF.

This chain links TRBV6-1 with TRBJ1-5; D is uncertain. Deletions cut 3 bases from V and 6 bases from J, with 12 bases between. This CDR3 region has 14 residues. Per the germline V gene, CDR1 is MNHNS and CDR2 is SASEGT. CDR3 nucleotides: TGTGCCAGCAGTGAGTTAAGGGAGCCTCAGCCCCAGCATTTT. It encodes CASSELREPQPQHF.

The chain has TRBV5-6 and TRBJ2-3, with 9 bases fitting TRBD1. The CDR3 has 16 residues. The trim removed 4 bases at V and 4 bases at J, leaving 10 bases unmatched. Germline assignment: CDR1 SGHDT and CDR2 YYEEEE. The DNA of the CDR3 is TGTGCCAGCAGCCGCCAAACAGGGGGCATCGCAGATACGCAGTATTTT. Residues: CASSRQTGGIADTQYF.

The chain is built from TRBV7-9 and TRBJ1-1; TRBD1 might be the D (5 bases). Looked up from germline, CDR1 is SEHNR and CDR2 is FQNEAQ (reference sequence). The V end was cut by 5 bases, the J end by 5 bases, with 9 bases between. The CDR3 consists of 12 residues. CDR3 nucleotides: TGTGCCAGCAGCGCCAGGGTAACTGAAGCTTTCTTT. Translation: CASSARVTEAFF.